One T cell receptor (beta chain) is described in this entry. Original methodology: For nucleated cells, counts were estimated from reference gene primer amplification. Produced via immunoSEQ multiplex PCR; TCRdb's table is partial and in-frame only. D and trimming come from the DNA, and the V and J calls and clone size come from that table. This table has roughly 100,000 clones, about 90% appearing once. The sample belongs to a study of blood T cell repertoires in COVID-19. The wider study: The cDNA or gDNA used as material had been derived from T cells, B-cell-depleted T cells, or PBMCs.

V was cut by 5 bases and J by 6 bases, with 16 bases left in between. The germline V gene encodes CDR1 SQVTM and CDR2 ANQGSEA. The CDR3 has 13 residues. The chain combines TRBV29-1 with TRBJ2-5, with D maybe TRBD1 (6 bases). The sequencing sample was made of peripheral blood. The TCR sequence derives from a man aged 50 or older in a cohort sampled during active COVID-19. The CDR3 loop is CSVTRTAEKTQYF. The CDR3 coding sequence is TGCAGCGTTACCAGGACAGCTGAGAAGACCCAGTACTTC.